These T cell receptor beta chains were read from a single sample in a study of blood T cell repertoires in COVID-19. Assay used: immunoSEQ multiplex PCR; TCRdb lists only in-frame clones, some missing. Of about 120,000 clones in the sample, over 75% were seen once. Sample: peripheral blood. The receptors here all came from a man older than 75 with acute or convalescent COVID-19. CDR3s include the opening cysteine and the closing phenylalanine or tryptophan. D genes are given only for firm matches. Rows may omit the clone size; those that give it use once, few, many or a size class.

abundance: -
v_gene: TRBV27
d_gene: -
j_gene: TRBJ1-2
CDR3nt: TGTGCCAGCAGCTTGCAGGAAAACTATGGCTACACCTTC
CDR3aa: CASSLQENYGYTF

abundance: few
v_gene: TRBV6-1
d_gene: -
j_gene: TRBJ1-3
CDR3nt: TGTGCCAGCAGTGAGACAGGTGCCGTAGGAAACACCATATATTTT
CDR3aa: CASSETGAVGNTIYF

abundance: -
v_gene: TRBV11-2
d_gene: TRBD1
j_gene: TRBJ2-6
CDR3nt: TGTGCCAGCAGCCCCCGGACAGGGAGCTCTGGGGCCAACGTCCTGACTTTC
CDR3aa: CASSPRTGSSGANVLTF

abundance: -
v_gene: TRBV11-3
d_gene: -
j_gene: TRBJ2-1
CDR3nt: TGTGCCAGCAGCATAGGGCCCAATGAGCAGTTCTTC
CDR3aa: CASSIGPNEQFF

abundance: -
v_gene: TRBV10-1
d_gene: -
j_gene: TRBJ2-3
CDR3nt: TGCGCCAGCAGTGAACAACAGAGCAGGAATACGCAGTATTTT
CDR3aa: CASSEQQSRNTQYF

abundance: -
v_gene: TRBV5-1
d_gene: -
j_gene: TRBJ1-1
CDR3nt: TGCGCCAGCAGCCAGACATCGAACACTGAAGCTTTCTTT
CDR3aa: CASSQTSNTEAFF

abundance: -
v_gene: TRBV24-1
d_gene: TRBD2
j_gene: TRBJ2-1
CDR3nt: TGTGCCACCAGTGATTTAGACCAGCGGGGCAATGAGCAGTTCTTC
CDR3aa: CATSDLDQRGNEQFF

abundance: -
v_gene: TRBV5-1
d_gene: -
j_gene: TRBJ2-1
CDR3nt: TGCGCCAGCAGCTTGGTTAGCCAGTCCTACAATGAGCAGTTCTTC
CDR3aa: CASSLVSQSYNEQFF

abundance: -
v_gene: TRBV2
d_gene: TRBD1
j_gene: TRBJ2-7
CDR3nt: TGTGCCAGCGGGGACGGGACAGGATACTTC
CDR3aa: CASGDGTGYF

abundance: -
v_gene: TRBV24-1
d_gene: TRBD1
j_gene: TRBJ2-5
CDR3nt: TGTGCCACCAGTGCCGCCGGGACAGGGATACAAGAGACCCAGTACTTC
CDR3aa: CATSAAGTGIQETQYF

abundance: -
v_gene: TRBV28
d_gene: -
j_gene: TRBJ2-3
CDR3nt: TGTGCCAGCAGCCGCCCCCAGCGGAACACAGATACGCAGTATTTT
CDR3aa: CASSRPQRNTDTQYF

abundance: -
v_gene: TRBV6-5
d_gene: TRBD1
j_gene: TRBJ2-7
CDR3nt: TGTGCCAGCAGTCCGGGACAGGGGACCTACGAGCAGTACTTC
CDR3aa: CASSPGQGTYEQYF

abundance: few
v_gene: TRBV7-3
d_gene: TRBD2
j_gene: TRBJ2-1
CDR3nt: TGTGCCAGCAGCCTAGAAGGGACTAGCGGGAGAAACGAGCAGTTCTTC
CDR3aa: CASSLEGTSGRNEQFF

abundance: -
v_gene: TRBV7-8
d_gene: -
j_gene: TRBJ1-5
CDR3nt: TGTGCCAGCACCCTTTCCCCAGATCAGCCCCAGCATTTT
CDR3aa: CASTLSPDQPQHF

abundance: -
v_gene: TRBV18
d_gene: TRBD1
j_gene: TRBJ2-7
CDR3nt: TGTGCCAGCTCACCAGGGCAGGGGGCATACGAGCAGTACTTC
CDR3aa: CASSPGQGAYEQYF

abundance: -
v_gene: TRBV7-9
d_gene: -
j_gene: TRBJ2-2
CDR3nt: TGTGCCAGCAGCCGGGCGACGGGGGACACCGGGGAGCTGTTTTTT
CDR3aa: CASSRATGDTGELFF

abundance: -
v_gene: TRBV3-1/TRBV3-2
d_gene: -
j_gene: TRBJ2-3
CDR3nt: TGTGCCAGCAGCCCTACTAGACAAGACCCCACAGATACGCAGTATTTT
CDR3aa: CASSPTRQDPTDTQYF

abundance: -
v_gene: TRBV12-3/TRBV12-4
d_gene: -
j_gene: TRBJ1-1
CDR3nt: TGTGCCAGCAAAAACAGGAGGGTCACTGAAGCTTTCTTT
CDR3aa: CASKNRRVTEAFF

abundance: once
v_gene: TRBV7-2
d_gene: -
j_gene: TRBJ1-3
CDR3nt: TGTGCGTCCCAGGGGACCATCTCTGGAAACACCATATATTTT
CDR3aa: CASQGTISGNTIYF

abundance: -
v_gene: TRBV11-2
d_gene: -
j_gene: TRBJ1-1
CDR3nt: TGTGCCAGCAGCTCGAACAGGGAATTAACTGAAGCTTTCTTT
CDR3aa: CASSSNRELTEAFF

abundance: -
v_gene: TRBV5-5
d_gene: TRBD1
j_gene: TRBJ2-7
CDR3nt: TGTGCCAGCCGACCCGGGACAGGGGCCTACGAGCAGTACTTC
CDR3aa: CASRPGTGAYEQYF

abundance: -
v_gene: TRBV28
d_gene: TRBD2
j_gene: TRBJ2-2
CDR3nt: TGTGCCAGCAGTCGGAGCGGGAGCCGGTCCGGGGAGCTGTTTTTT
CDR3aa: CASSRSGSRSGELFF

abundance: -
v_gene: TRBV5-1
d_gene: TRBD2
j_gene: TRBJ2-1
CDR3nt: TGCGCCAGCAGCTTGAGCGGGGTGAGCTCCTACAATGAGCAGTTCTTC
CDR3aa: CASSLSGVSSYNEQFF

abundance: once
v_gene: TRBV7-9
d_gene: -
j_gene: TRBJ1-2
CDR3nt: TGTGCCAGCAGCTTAGCGACGGCGGGAGTCTATGGCTACACCTTC
CDR3aa: CASSLATAGVYGYTF

abundance: -
v_gene: TRBV5-1
d_gene: TRBD2
j_gene: TRBJ2-3
CDR3nt: TGCGCCAGCAGCCTCGGGGGGGCCACAGATACGCAGTATTTT
CDR3aa: CASSLGGATDTQYF

abundance: -
v_gene: TRBV19
d_gene: -
j_gene: TRBJ2-7
CDR3nt: TGTGCCAGTACCGACGGGTCCTACGAGCAGTACTTC
CDR3aa: CASTDGSYEQYF

abundance: -
v_gene: TRBV12-3/TRBV12-4
d_gene: -
j_gene: TRBJ1-1
CDR3nt: TGTGCCAGCAGTTTAGAGCCGAAAGCTTTCTTT
CDR3aa: CASSLEPKAFF

abundance: -
v_gene: TRBV5-4
d_gene: -
j_gene: TRBJ1-2
CDR3nt: TGTGCCAGCAGCTTGGGAGCGGCAATGGGTGGCTACACCTTC
CDR3aa: CASSLGAAMGGYTF

abundance: -
v_gene: TRBV6-1
d_gene: -
j_gene: TRBJ1-1
CDR3nt: TGTGCCAGCAGTACCCGAACAGGGAACCCTGAAGCTTTCTTT
CDR3aa: CASSTRTGNPEAFF

abundance: -
v_gene: TRBV27
d_gene: TRBD1
j_gene: TRBJ1-3
CDR3nt: TGTGCCAGCAGTTCGGGACAGGGAAACAGAAACACCATATATTTT
CDR3aa: CASSSGQGNRNTIYF

abundance: -
v_gene: TRBV6-1
d_gene: TRBD1
j_gene: TRBJ1-2
CDR3nt: TGTGCCAGCAGTGAACCCGACAGGGGAGATGGCTACACCTTC
CDR3aa: CASSEPDRGDGYTF

abundance: -
v_gene: TRBV18
d_gene: -
j_gene: TRBJ2-5
CDR3nt: TGTGCCAGCTCACCGGCAGGGCTCCAAGAGACCCAGTACTTC
CDR3aa: CASSPAGLQETQYF

abundance: -
v_gene: TRBV10-3
d_gene: TRBD1
j_gene: TRBJ2-7
CDR3nt: TGTGCCATCATGGTGGGACAGGGGGCCGACGAGCAGTACTTC
CDR3aa: CAIMVGQGADEQYF

abundance: few
v_gene: TRBV11-3
d_gene: TRBD2
j_gene: TRBJ2-1
CDR3nt: TGTGCCAGCAGCTTAGGGCGGACTAGCCTCTACAATGAGCAGTTCTTC
CDR3aa: CASSLGRTSLYNEQFF

abundance: -
v_gene: TRBV6-5
d_gene: TRBD1
j_gene: TRBJ1-2
CDR3nt: TGTGCCAGCACACCGGGACAGAACTATGGCTACACCTTC
CDR3aa: CASTPGQNYGYTF

abundance: -
v_gene: TRBV7-9
d_gene: TRBD1
j_gene: TRBJ1-4
CDR3nt: TGTGCCAGCAGCTCGACAGGGGTCGGTGAAAAACTGTTTTTT
CDR3aa: CASSSTGVGEKLFF

abundance: once
v_gene: TRBV2
d_gene: -
j_gene: TRBJ2-5
CDR3nt: TGTGCCAGCAGTGTACAGCCCGCCCGGGAGACCCAGTACTTC
CDR3aa: CASSVQPARETQYF

abundance: -
v_gene: TRBV10-3
d_gene: TRBD1
j_gene: TRBJ1-1
CDR3nt: TGTGCCATCAGTGAGTATGGGACAGGGGGCTCTGAAGCTTTCTTT
CDR3aa: CAISEYGTGGSEAFF

abundance: -
v_gene: TRBV19
d_gene: -
j_gene: TRBJ2-5
CDR3nt: TGTGCCAGTAGTATAGATAACAGGCGAGAGACCCAGTACTTC
CDR3aa: CASSIDNRRETQYF

abundance: -
v_gene: TRBV2
d_gene: TRBD2
j_gene: TRBJ2-6
CDR3nt: TGTGCCAGCACGGGGGGGCGCTTATCTGGGGCCAACGTCCTGACTTTC
CDR3aa: CASTGGRLSGANVLTF

abundance: -
v_gene: TRBV5-1
d_gene: -
j_gene: TRBJ2-7
CDR3nt: TGCGCCAGTCAACGGGACAATTCGGGGGAGCAGTACTTC
CDR3aa: CASQRDNSGEQYF

abundance: -
v_gene: TRBV28
d_gene: -
j_gene: TRBJ2-7
CDR3nt: TGTGCCATCCCGACAGGCTCCTACGAGCAGTACTTC
CDR3aa: CAIPTGSYEQYF

abundance: -
v_gene: TRBV9
d_gene: -
j_gene: TRBJ1-2
CDR3nt: TGTGCCAGCAGCGCAGATTACTTGGGAGGCTATGGCTACACCTTC
CDR3aa: CASSADYLGGYGYTF

abundance: -
v_gene: TRBV6-6
d_gene: -
j_gene: TRBJ1-2
CDR3nt: TGTGCCAGCAGTTACTTCCCGGGGGGGGGCTACACCTTC
CDR3aa: CASSYFPGGGYTF

abundance: -
v_gene: TRBV2
d_gene: -
j_gene: TRBJ2-7
CDR3nt: TGTGCCAGCATGGCGGAAATCTACGAGCAGTACTTC
CDR3aa: CASMAEIYEQYF

abundance: -
v_gene: TRBV28
d_gene: TRBD1
j_gene: TRBJ1-2
CDR3nt: TGTGCCAGCACCCCCCGGGACAGGCCTAACTATGGCTACACCTTC
CDR3aa: CASTPRDRPNYGYTF

abundance: -
v_gene: TRBV10-3
d_gene: -
j_gene: TRBJ1-1
CDR3nt: TGTGCCATCAGAGACTCGGGGGGAGGGAGTGAAGCTTTCTTT
CDR3aa: CAIRDSGGGSEAFF

abundance: -
v_gene: TRBV6-1
d_gene: -
j_gene: TRBJ1-2
CDR3nt: TGTGCCAGCAGTGAAGAGGGCAGGGAAAGGGGCTACACCTTC
CDR3aa: CASSEEGRERGYTF

abundance: once
v_gene: TRBV9
d_gene: -
j_gene: TRBJ2-2
CDR3nt: TGTGCCAGCAGCGTCGGCCCCATTCCAGGGGGGGAGCTGTTTTTT
CDR3aa: CASSVGPIPGGELFF

abundance: -
v_gene: TRBV19
d_gene: -
j_gene: TRBJ2-4
CDR3nt: TGTGCCAGTAGTAGCGGGGACAGATTAGCCAAAAACATTCAGTACTTC
CDR3aa: CASSSGDRLAKNIQYF

abundance: -
v_gene: TRBV18
d_gene: -
j_gene: TRBJ2-5
CDR3nt: TGTGCCAGCTCACCGAGTTATGAATTGAGGTCCCCTCAAGAGACCCAGTACTTC
CDR3aa: CASSPSYELRSPQETQYF

abundance: -
v_gene: TRBV10-1
d_gene: -
j_gene: TRBJ2-1
CDR3nt: TGCGCCAGCAGTGAGTCCGCGGCCGTCAATGAGCAGTTCTTC
CDR3aa: CASSESAAVNEQFF

abundance: once
v_gene: TRBV20-1
d_gene: -
j_gene: TRBJ1-2
CDR3nt: TGCAGTGCTAGAGATCAGGGACTGTTCACCTTC
CDR3aa: CSARDQGLFTF

abundance: -
v_gene: TRBV6-2/TRBV6-3
d_gene: -
j_gene: TRBJ2-1
CDR3nt: TGTGCCAGCATCCCCGGGACTTGGGCCTACAATGAGCAGTTCTTC
CDR3aa: CASIPGTWAYNEQFF

abundance: -
v_gene: TRBV15
d_gene: TRBD1
j_gene: TRBJ1-2
CDR3nt: TGTGCCACCAGCAAGGTGGACAGGGCGGCTTTGTATGGCTACACCTTC
CDR3aa: CATSKVDRAALYGYTF

abundance: -
v_gene: TRBV15
d_gene: TRBD1
j_gene: TRBJ1-5
CDR3nt: TGTGCCACCAGCATAGGACAGGGGCCTCAGCCCCAGCATTTT
CDR3aa: CATSIGQGPQPQHF

abundance: -
v_gene: TRBV19
d_gene: -
j_gene: TRBJ1-5
CDR3nt: TGTGCCAGTAGTCCGGGAGCCGCCAATCAGCCCCAGCATTTT
CDR3aa: CASSPGAANQPQHF